This TCR beta chain was captured in a study of shared clonotypes between healthy human individuals. V gave up 5 bases and J gave up 1 base; unmatched junction bases: 4. Germline CDR1 MDHEN, CDR2 SYDVKM. This CDR3 region has 14 residues. Every subset had its genomic DNA shared out evenly among several immunoSEQ plates. In the original processing: Sequence data from immunoSEQ were junction-only and lacked quality scores; consequently, filtering differed. The table came from immunoSEQ multiplex PCR; TCRdb's copy has only in-frame clones and leaves some out. V and J calls and clone size are copied from that table; D and trimming were computed from the DNA. Here the sample spans roughly 1,500,000 clones, nearly 99% being singletons.

Sequencing used naive CD4+ T cells sorted from blood. Stated subset: CD45RA+ positively selected. This chain uses TRBV28 with TRBJ2-5, with 7 bases identical to TRBD1. The clonotype comes from a man in his thirties or forties in good health. This chain's CDR3 is CASSTHRGQETQYF. CDR3 bases: TGTGCCAGCAGTACGCACAGGGGCCAAGAGACCCAGTACTTC.